This TCR beta chain was identified during a study of cytomegalovirus exposure and HLA in healthy donors. The V gene's germline CDR1 is SGHRS and CDR2 YFSETQ. Trimming cost V 5 bases and J 2 bases, with 17 bases left between them. The CDR3 is 15 amino acids. The PCR contained 60 Vbeta and 13 Jbeta primers. Profiling relied on immunoSEQ multiplex PCR, and the TCRdb table lists in-frame clones only, not all of them. The sample carries around 140,000 clones, more than 60% recorded once. The genes are TRBV5-1 and TRBJ2-7, with a weak D call TRBD2 (7 bases). This sequence originates from a woman aged 18-35 years in good health and CMV-seronegative. Sequenced material: PBMCs. CDR3: CASSLGGDTTYEQYF. The CDR3 nucleotides read TGCGCCAGCAGTCTTGGGGGGGACACTACCTACGAGCAGTACTTC.